The rows below give T cell receptor beta chains drawn from one sample of a study of T cell responses to AZD1222 COVID-19 vaccine. The assay was immunoSEQ multiplex PCR, and TCRdb's table has in-frame clones only and misses some. The sample holds around 99,000 clones; over 80% are singletons and the top ten take around 7%. The sample here was peripheral blood, taken on day 0 of AZD1222 vaccination. These receptor sequences come from an adult in good health. The CDR3 runs from the conserved cysteine through the conserved F or W. A D gene is named only where the DNA matches it firmly. Clone size is stated in some rows and not others, as once, few, many or a class when expanded.

j_call	v_call	d_call	clone_size	cdr3_aa	cdr3_nt
TRBJ2-7	TRBV23-1	.	.	CASSLTVTSHEQYF	TGCGCCAGCAGCTTAACGGTCACCAGCCACGAGCAGTACTTC
TRBJ2-1	TRBV18	.	.	CASSPPPVGDYYNEQFF	TGTGCCAGCTCACCTCCACCTGTGGGGGATTATTACAATGAGCAGTTCTTC
TRBJ2-1	TRBV20-1	.	.	CSAIFVAGTIF	TGCAGTGCCATCTTCGTCGCGGGGACCATCTTC
TRBJ2-7	TRBV15	.	few	CATSLLEGEQYF	TGTGCCACCAGCCTTTTAGAGGGAGAGCAGTACTTC
TRBJ1-5	TRBV6-1	.	.	CASSDHQPQHF	TGTGCCAGCAGTGATCATCAGCCCCAGCATTTT
TRBJ1-1	TRBV20-1	.	.	CSARDTEAFF	TGCAGTGCCCGAGACACTGAAGCTTTCTTT
TRBJ1-1	TRBV10-2	.	.	CASSRLNTEAFF	TGCGCCAGCAGTCGGCTGAACACTGAAGCTTTCTTT
TRBJ1-5	TRBV2	.	.	CASSASPRVPQHF	TGTGCCAGCAGTGCCTCACCGCGAGTGCCCCAGCATTTT
TRBJ2-1	TRBV10-3	.	.	CAISGSSDGEQFF	TGTGCCATCAGTGGTTCTAGCGACGGTGAGCAGTTCTTC
TRBJ2-5	TRBV6-2/TRBV6-3	.	once	CASSPNSGPQGETQYF	TGTGCCAGCAGCCCCAACTCGGGTCCTCAGGGGGAGACCCAGTACTTC
TRBJ2-4	TRBV29-1	.	.	CSANQAGGNIQYF	TGCAGCGCTAATCAGGCAGGTGGGAACATTCAGTACTTC
TRBJ1-2	TRBV12-3/TRBV12-4	.	.	CASSWDYGYTF	TGTGCCAGTAGTTGGGACTATGGCTACACCTTC
TRBJ1-1	TRBV5-8	.	.	CASSSWQLDARSTEAFF	TGTGCCAGCAGCTCATGGCAGCTAGATGCTCGAAGTACTGAAGCTTTCTTT
TRBJ1-2	TRBV18	.	.	CASSPRTDYGYTF	TGTGCCAGCTCACCCCGGACAGACTATGGCTACACCTTC
TRBJ2-7	TRBV7-9	TRBD1	.	CASSFYRDRVHEQYF	TGTGCCAGCAGCTTTTACCGAGACAGGGTCCACGAGCAGTACTTC
TRBJ1-2	TRBV6-5	.	.	CASSSPGNIYGYTF	TGTGCCAGCAGTTCCCCAGGAAACATCTATGGCTACACCTTC
TRBJ1-1	TRBV7-9	.	.	CASSLQGSTNTEAFF	TGTGCCAGCAGCTTACAGGGGAGTACAAACACTGAAGCTTTCTTT
TRBJ2-3	TRBV2	.	.	CASRDFEGPFTQYF	TGTGCCAGCAGGGACTTTGAGGGGCCCTTTACGCAGTATTTT
TRBJ2-7	TRBV9	TRBD2	.	CASSLAGGLAEQYF	TGTGCCAGCAGCCTAGCGGGGGGGCTCGCCGAGCAGTACTTC
TRBJ2-2	TRBV19	.	.	CASSRAGSNTGELFF	TGTGCCAGTTCAAGGGCAGGGTCGAACACCGGGGAGCTGTTTTTT
TRBJ1-2	TRBV6-5	.	.	CASSYLGGRQGGYTF	TGTGCCAGCAGCTACCTGGGGGGCAGGCAAGGGGGCTACACCTTC
TRBJ1-1	TRBV5-4	.	.	CASSLGDLNTEAFF	TGTGCCAGCAGCTTGGGGGATCTGAACACTGAAGCTTTCTTT
TRBJ1-4	TRBV5-8	TRBD1	once	CASSWDRGEKLFF	TGTGCCAGCAGCTGGGACAGGGGTGAAAAACTGTTTTTT
TRBJ1-3	TRBV5-1	.	.	CASSNQGVPGNTIYF	TGCGCCAGCAGCAACCAGGGAGTTCCTGGAAACACCATATATTTT
TRBJ2-1	TRBV7-8	TRBD2	.	CASSSSAAGGSPEQFF	TGTGCCAGCAGCTCCTCCGCGGCGGGAGGAAGTCCTGAGCAGTTCTTC
TRBJ1-5	TRBV3-1/TRBV3-2	TRBD1	.	CASRRGQGDQPQHF	TGTGCCAGCAGAAGGGGACAGGGGGATCAGCCCCAGCATTTT
TRBJ2-5	TRBV27	TRBD1	.	CASRKFYRGGEETQYF	TGTGCCAGCAGGAAATTTTACAGGGGTGGGGAAGAGACCCAGTACTTC
TRBJ1-2	TRBV9	.	.	CASSVEPGLPVYGYTF	TGTGCCAGCAGCGTAGAACCAGGGCTACCTGTCTATGGCTACACCTTC
TRBJ1-1	TRBV4-3	.	.	CASSLGGEGTEAFF	TGCGCCAGCAGCCTGGGGGGTGAGGGCACTGAAGCTTTCTTT
TRBJ1-5	TRBV7-2	.	.	CASSRQGNQPQHF	TGTGCCAGCAGTCGACAGGGCAATCAGCCCCAGCATTTT
TRBJ2-2	TRBV2	.	.	CASNLVGLMNTGELFF	TGTGCCAGCAATCTCGTTGGCCTAATGAACACCGGGGAGCTGTTTTTT
TRBJ2-3	TRBV3-1/TRBV3-2	.	.	CASSQAGGTGTDTQYF	TGTGCCAGCAGCCAAGCCGGGGGGACAGGCACAGATACGCAGTATTTT
TRBJ1-1	TRBV6-6	.	.	CASSYSPILNTEAFF	TGTGCCAGCAGTTACTCGCCCATATTGAACACTGAAGCTTTCTTT
TRBJ2-7	TRBV5-1	TRBD1	.	CASSIMTGEYEQYF	TGCGCCAGCAGCATCATGACAGGGGAGTACGAGCAGTACTTC
TRBJ2-5	TRBV3-1/TRBV3-2	.	.	CASSRGSAETQYF	TGTGCCAGCAGCCGAGGGTCGGCGGAGACCCAGTACTTC
TRBJ2-1	TRBV9	TRBD2	once	CASSALAGLRDEQFF	TGTGCCAGCAGCGCACTAGCGGGACTTAGGGATGAGCAGTTCTTC
TRBJ2-5	TRBV7-8	.	.	CASSPGRVPETQYF	TGTGCCAGCAGCCCGGGCCGGGTGCCGGAGACCCAGTACTTC
TRBJ1-1	TRBV7-2	.	.	CASSLAMGETEAFF	TGTGCCAGCAGCTTAGCAATGGGTGAAACTGAAGCTTTCTTT
TRBJ1-2	TRBV6-5	TRBD1	.	CASSFTGQGDGYTF	TGTGCCAGCAGTTTTACGGGACAGGGAGATGGCTACACCTTC
TRBJ2-5	TRBV5-5	.	.	CASSLGPSEGQETQYF	TGTGCCAGCAGCTTGGGCCCCTCGGAGGGCCAAGAGACCCAGTACTTC
TRBJ2-3	TRBV29-1	.	.	CSVPWGDTQYF	TGCAGCGTCCCCTGGGGGGATACGCAGTATTTT
TRBJ1-2	TRBV6-2/TRBV6-3	TRBD1	.	CASSPWDRVAEMDYTF	TGTGCCAGCAGCCCTTGGGACAGGGTGGCTGAAATGGACTACACCTTC
TRBJ2-3	TRBV10-3	.	once	CAISHLPIDTQYF	TGTGCCATCAGCCATCTCCCAATAGATACGCAGTATTTT
TRBJ1-2	TRBV9	.	.	CASSVSEYGYTF	TGTGCCAGCAGCGTTTCCGAGTATGGCTACACCTTC
TRBJ2-2	TRBV10-3	.	.	CAISDSYRNTGELFF	TGTGCCATCAGTGATTCCTACAGGAACACCGGGGAGCTGTTTTTT
TRBJ2-5	TRBV5-1	.	.	CASSLSSGGWETQYF	TGCGCCAGCAGCTTGTCTTCCGGGGGCTGGGAGACCCAGTACTTC
TRBJ1-2	TRBV7-2	TRBD1	.	CASRTGGADYGYTF	TGTGCCAGCAGGACAGGGGGGGCCGACTATGGCTACACCTTC
TRBJ1-1	TRBV29-1	TRBD1	.	CSGADRDQAFF	TGCAGCGGGGCGGACAGGGACCAAGCTTTCTTT
TRBJ1-1	TRBV19	.	.	CASVVPGQRAFF	TGTGCCAGCGTGGTTCCGGGACAACGAGCTTTCTTT
TRBJ1-2	TRBV3-1/TRBV3-2	.	once	CASSHFQDQGVYGYTF	TGTGCCAGCAGCCATTTCCAGGACCAAGGGGTCTATGGCTACACCTTC
TRBJ2-1	TRBV6-5	TRBD2	once	CASKLAEYNEQFF	TGTGCCAGCAAACTAGCGGAATACAATGAGCAGTTCTTC
TRBJ1-4	TRBV6-5	.	.	CASRSGSTNEKLFF	TGTGCCAGCAGATCGGGATCAACTAATGAAAAACTGTTTTTT
TRBJ2-7	TRBV11-2	.	.	CASSLRPLMEYEQYF	TGTGCCAGCAGCTTACGACCCCTTATGGAATACGAGCAGTACTTC
TRBJ2-2	TRBV19	.	.	CASRRVNTGELFF	TGTGCCAGTAGACGGGTCAACACCGGGGAGCTGTTTTTT
TRBJ1-2	TRBV2	TRBD1	.	CASSTGQGYGYTF	TGTGCCAGCAGTACAGGACAGGGCTATGGCTACACCTTC
TRBJ1-4	TRBV9	.	.	CASSVGGSGEKLFF	TGTGCCAGCAGCGTAGGAGGGTCCGGGGAAAAACTGTTTTTT
TRBJ2-5	TRBV24-1	.	.	CATSESAGSETQYF	TGTGCCACCAGTGAATCGGCAGGGTCGGAGACCCAGTACTTC
TRBJ1-1	TRBV27	TRBD1	.	CASSTGTGVLANTEAFF	TGTGCCAGCAGTACCGGGACAGGGGTGTTAGCGAACACTGAAGCTTTCTTT
TRBJ1-2	TRBV5-1	.	once	CASSLGPQGDGYTF	TGCGCCAGCAGCTTGGGCCCACAGGGTGATGGCTACACCTTC
TRBJ1-4	TRBV18	.	.	CASSPSRVGLGEKLFF	TGTGCCAGCTCACCTAGCAGGGTCGGACTGGGGGAAAAACTGTTTTTT